These T cell receptor beta chains were read from a single sample in a study of cytomegalovirus exposure and HLA in healthy donors. Sequencing used immunoSEQ multiplex PCR; TCRdb keeps in-frame clones, though not all of them. The table records approximately 100,000 clones, around 83% of them present only once. Specimen: PBMCs. The receptors stem from a woman under 30 in good health and CMV-seronegative. CDR3s include the opening cysteine and the closing phenylalanine or tryptophan. The D gene is left open where the match is weak. Clone size appears in some rows only: once, few, many, or a class for an expanded clone.

J gene,clone size,D gene,V gene,CDR3 DNA,CDR3 protein
TRBJ1-5,.,.,TRBV6-1,TGTGCCAGCAGGGAGCAGGGAAACAATCAGCCCCAGCATTTT,CASREQGNNQPQHF
TRBJ2-7,.,.,TRBV28,TGTGCCAGCAGTCAGGTCCACGGAAGTGTCTACGAGCAGTACTTC,CASSQVHGSVYEQYF
TRBJ2-3,.,.,TRBV2,TGTGCCAGCAATCAGGGTTTGACAGATACGCAGTATTTT,CASNQGLTDTQYF
TRBJ2-3,.,TRBD2,TRBV27,TGTGCCAGCAGTCCGCGGACTAGCGCGGATACGCAGTATTTT,CASSPRTSADTQYF
TRBJ2-7,once,TRBD2,TRBV28,TGTGCCAGCAGTTTTGCTAGCGGGCGCTCCTACGAGCAGTACTTC,CASSFASGRSYEQYF
TRBJ2-2,.,.,TRBV9,TGTGCCAGCAGCGTAGGCGGTGCGGAGAACACCGGGGAGCTGTTTTTT,CASSVGGAENTGELFF
TRBJ1-1,.,.,TRBV7-9,TGTGCCAGCAGCTTAGAGGGCGCGGGTGCTGAAGCTTTCTTT,CASSLEGAGAEAFF
TRBJ1-6,few,.,TRBV7-2,TGTGCCAGCAGCCGGGTGCACGGGATGAATTCACCCCTCCACTTT,CASSRVHGMNSPLHF
TRBJ2-7,.,TRBD1,TRBV30,TGTGCCTGGAGTGTATCGGGACAGGGGGCCTACGAGCAGTACTTC,CAWSVSGQGAYEQYF
TRBJ1-6,.,.,TRBV11-1,TGTGCCAGCAGCCCCAGGGCAGATAATTCACCCCTCCACTTT,CASSPRADNSPLHF
TRBJ2-3,.,TRBD1,TRBV2,TGTGCCAGCAGGACAGGGCGCACAGATACGCAGTATTTT,CASRTGRTDTQYF
TRBJ2-1,.,TRBD2,TRBV9,TGTGCCAGCAGTTCCACAGGGCGGGGGGGCATTAATGAGCAGTTCTTC,CASSSTGRGGINEQFF
TRBJ2-7,.,TRBD1,TRBV2,TGTGCCAGCAGGGACAGGGCCACCTACGAGCAGTACTTC,CASRDRATYEQYF
TRBJ2-7,.,TRBD2,TRBV27,TGTGCCAGCAGTTTTAGACGGGGGGGCACTTACGAGCAGTACTTC,CASSFRRGGTYEQYF
TRBJ2-4,.,TRBD2,TRBV11-2,TGTGCCAGCAGCTTGCGCGGGGGGGCCGCCAAAAACATTCAGTACTTC,CASSLRGGAAKNIQYF
TRBJ2-1,.,.,TRBV12-5,TGTGCTAGTGGTTTGGTACCCGGGGTCCCGGGCAAGAATGAGCAGTTCTTC,CASGLVPGVPGKNEQFF
TRBJ2-2,.,.,TRBV9,TGTGCCAGCAGCGTTCTAAGGGGTTCCGGGGAGCTGTTTTTT,CASSVLRGSGELFF
TRBJ1-1,.,.,TRBV27,TGTGCCAGCAGTCCTTTTTCCGGGACACGAGCTTTCTTT,CASSPFSGTRAFF
TRBJ2-7,.,TRBD1,TRBV7-9,TGTGCCAGCAGCACCGGGGGAGCCAGGGGGCGGTACGAGCAGTACTTC,CASSTGGARGRYEQYF
TRBJ2-7,.,TRBD1,TRBV18,TGTGCCAGCTCACCATCGACAGGGGCCTACGAGCAGTACTTC,CASSPSTGAYEQYF
TRBJ1-3,few,.,TRBV5-1,TGCGCCAGCAGCCCAATCGGGATTCAAGGAAACACCATATATTTT,CASSPIGIQGNTIYF
TRBJ1-2,.,.,TRBV7-9,TGTGCCAGCAGCTTACTCCAGGGTGGCTACACCTTC,CASSLLQGGYTF
TRBJ2-1,.,.,TRBV9,TGTGCCAGCAGCGTAGGTAACTACCTGTACAATGAGCAGTTCTTC,CASSVGNYLYNEQFF
TRBJ2-7,.,.,TRBV2,TGTGCCAGCAGTGAAGGCAGGGTTCCCCCCTACGAGCAGTACTTC,CASSEGRVPPYEQYF
TRBJ2-3,.,TRBD2,TRBV7-2,TGTGCCAGCAGCCACGGACTAGCCACCCAGTATTTT,CASSHGLATQYF
TRBJ1-3,few,.,TRBV10-3,TGTGCCATCAGTGACCACGGACTGGAGGCCTCTGGAAACACCATATATTTT,CAISDHGLEASGNTIYF
TRBJ1-1,.,.,TRBV11-2,TGTGCCAGCAGTCGACAGGTGATGAACACTGAAGCTTTCTTT,CASSRQVMNTEAFF
TRBJ2-3,.,.,TRBV7-9,TGTGCCAGCAGCGTTACATGGGGGGGCCGGCCAGATACGCAGTATTTT,CASSVTWGGRPDTQYF
TRBJ2-2,.,TRBD2,TRBV5-6,TGTGCCAGCAGCTTGTCACGACTAGCGGGATACACCGGGGAGCTGTTTTTT,CASSLSRLAGYTGELFF